This TCR beta chain was sequenced in a study of CD8 T cells in ankylosing spondylitis. Study findings and constraints: There was a TCR beta motif, made of several highly homologous variants, that appeared characteristic of ankylosing spondylitis blood. A subset of motif variants has previously been described in the synovial fluid and blood of reactive arthritis.

As the method for making TCR beta libraries, quantitative 5'-RACE with molecular barcodes was used. TCRdb re-derived calls from the 5' RACE reads in MiXCR, one entry per CDR3 protein. The sample includes around 140,000 distinct CDR3 sequences, about a sixth of them seen just once. On this clonotype itself: As yet, its antigen is unknown.

With 0 bases removed from V and 3 bases from J, the gap between germline ends came to 9 bases. The CDR3 length is 15 residues. Germline values: CDR1 MRHNA, CDR2 SNTAGT. This receptor was identified in a male donor with ankylosing spondylitis. The rearrangement joins TRBV6-4 to TRBJ2-1; D unresolved. The sample taken for sequencing was blood, either unsorted or a sorted T cell fraction (not recorded which). The CDR3 bases are TGTGCCAGCAGTGACTCAAGAGACGACTACAATGAGCAGTTCTTC. Protein sequence: CASSDSRDDYNEQFF.